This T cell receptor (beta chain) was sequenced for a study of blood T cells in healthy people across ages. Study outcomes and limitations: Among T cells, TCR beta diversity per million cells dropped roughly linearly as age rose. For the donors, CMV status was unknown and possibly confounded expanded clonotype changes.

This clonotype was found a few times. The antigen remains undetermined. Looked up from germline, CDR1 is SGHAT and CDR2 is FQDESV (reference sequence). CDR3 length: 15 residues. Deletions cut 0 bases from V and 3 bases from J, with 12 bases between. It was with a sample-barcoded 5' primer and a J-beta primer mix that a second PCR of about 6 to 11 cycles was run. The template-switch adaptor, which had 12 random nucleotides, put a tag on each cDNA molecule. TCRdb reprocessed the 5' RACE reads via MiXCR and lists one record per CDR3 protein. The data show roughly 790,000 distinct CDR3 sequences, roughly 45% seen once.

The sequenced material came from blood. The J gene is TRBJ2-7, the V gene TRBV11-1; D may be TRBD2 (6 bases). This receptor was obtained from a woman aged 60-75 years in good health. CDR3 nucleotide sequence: TGTGCCAGCAGCTTAGCGGACGGGAGAGGCTACGAGCAGTACTTC. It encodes CASSLADGRGYEQYF. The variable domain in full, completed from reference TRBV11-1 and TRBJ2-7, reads EAEVAQSPRYKITEKSQAVAFWCDPISGHATLYWYRQILGQGPELLVQFQDESVVDDSQLPKDRFSAERLKGVDSTLKIQPAELGDSAMYLCASSLADGRGYEQYFGPGTRLTVT.